This TCR beta chain is from a study of identical twins. Details on this clonotype: Its antigen is as yet unknown.

Trimming shortened V by 0 bases and J by 2 bases, and 11 bases separated the two germline ends. This CDR3 is 15 amino acids long. Germline assignment: CDR1 SGHKS and CDR2 YYEKEE (reference sequence). Each CDR3 protein gets one entry after TCRdb re-called the 5' RACE reads with MiXCR. The top ten clones hold about 0.52% of a sample with some 500,000 distinct CDR3 sequences, 13% to 15% of them seen once. Broader study findings: For out-of-frame alpha sequences shared by twins, low generation probability was in excess. Conclusions were drawn cross-sectionally by statistical analysis, without following the same donors.

These data were also reused for a study on yellow fever vaccine responses in identical twins.

The V gene is TRBV5-5, the J gene TRBJ2-5, with D maybe TRBD2 (5 bases). The specimen was CD4+ T cells sorted from blood. This TCR was recovered from a woman aged 18-29 years in good health. The CDR3 nucleotides read TGTGCCAGCAGCTTGGATCGGCAGCGGCAAGAGACCCAGTACTTC. It specifies CASSLDRQRQETQYF.